This T cell receptor (beta chain) was recorded in a study of blood T cell repertoires in COVID-19. The overall study: The samples span acute and convalescent COVID-19 from the United States, Italy and Spain. PBMCs, B-cell-depleted T cells, or T cells provided the cDNA or gDNA that made up the material.

Enrolled through a virtual design, the participants were between roughly 18 and 90 years of age and came from some 25 US areas. Authors' data handling: Reference gene primers were amplified, and this amplification served to estimate nucleated cell counts. Using immunoSEQ multiplex PCR, the repertoire was profiled, and TCRdb retains in-frame clones only, with some absent. That table gives V, J and clone size, and the DNA gave D and trimming. In the table there are approximately 81,000 clones, about 89% of which are singletons. The sequenced sample consisted of PBMCs or T cells enriched from blood (not recorded which). The TCR sequence derives from a woman between 50 and 59 years old with acute COVID-19.

In DNA, the CDR3 is TGTGCCAGCAGCATAAGGACAGGGAACACTGAAGCTTTCTTT. Translating it yields CASSIRTGNTEAFF. This rearrangement joins TRBV7-2 to TRBJ1-1, with 7 bases identical to TRBD1. V shed 5 bases and J 1 base; nucleotides not matched to a gene: 4. Germline-derived CDR1 and CDR2 are SGHTA and FQGNSA. The CDR3 consists of 14 residues.